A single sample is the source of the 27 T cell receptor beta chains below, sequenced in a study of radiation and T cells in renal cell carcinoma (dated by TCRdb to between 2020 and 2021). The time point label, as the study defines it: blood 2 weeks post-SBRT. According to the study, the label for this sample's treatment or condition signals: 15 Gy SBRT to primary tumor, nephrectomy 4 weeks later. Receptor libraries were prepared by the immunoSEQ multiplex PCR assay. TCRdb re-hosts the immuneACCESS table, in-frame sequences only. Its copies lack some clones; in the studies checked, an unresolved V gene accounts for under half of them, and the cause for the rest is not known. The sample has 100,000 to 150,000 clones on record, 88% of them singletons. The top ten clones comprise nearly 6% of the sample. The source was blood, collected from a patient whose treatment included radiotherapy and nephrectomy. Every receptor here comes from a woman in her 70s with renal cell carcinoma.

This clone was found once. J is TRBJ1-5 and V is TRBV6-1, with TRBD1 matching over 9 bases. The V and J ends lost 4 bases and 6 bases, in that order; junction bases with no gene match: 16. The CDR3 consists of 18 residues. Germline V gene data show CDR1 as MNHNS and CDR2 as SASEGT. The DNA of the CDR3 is TGTGCCAGCAGTGGAATCCGGGACAGGGTCCTATTCGTTCAGCCCCAGCATTTT. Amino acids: CASSGIRDRVLFVQPQHF.

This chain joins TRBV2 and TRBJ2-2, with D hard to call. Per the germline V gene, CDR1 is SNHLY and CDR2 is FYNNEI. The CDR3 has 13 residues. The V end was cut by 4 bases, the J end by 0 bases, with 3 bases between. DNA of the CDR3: TGTGCCAGCAGTGCCCCGAACACCGGGGAGCTGTTTTTT. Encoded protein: CASSAPNTGELFF.

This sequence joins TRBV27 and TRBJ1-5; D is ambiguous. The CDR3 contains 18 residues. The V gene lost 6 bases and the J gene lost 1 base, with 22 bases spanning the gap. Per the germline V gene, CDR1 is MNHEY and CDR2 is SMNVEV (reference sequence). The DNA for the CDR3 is TGTGCCAGCAGCCCTATCGGGCGGACCGACCTGAGCAATCAGCCCCAGCATTTT. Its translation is CASSPIGRTDLSNQPQHF.

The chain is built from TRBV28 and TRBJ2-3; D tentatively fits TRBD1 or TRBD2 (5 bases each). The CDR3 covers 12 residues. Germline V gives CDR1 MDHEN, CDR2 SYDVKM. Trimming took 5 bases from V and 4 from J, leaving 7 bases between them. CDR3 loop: CASSRGADTQYF. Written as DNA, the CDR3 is TGTGCCAGCAGTCGGGGCGCAGATACGCAGTATTTT.

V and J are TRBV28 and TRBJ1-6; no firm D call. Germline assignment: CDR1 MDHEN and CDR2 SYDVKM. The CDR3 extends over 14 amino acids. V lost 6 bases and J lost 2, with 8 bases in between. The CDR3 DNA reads TGTGCCAGCAGACCCGGCCCCTATAATTCACCCCTCCACTTT. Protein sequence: CASRPGPYNSPLHF.

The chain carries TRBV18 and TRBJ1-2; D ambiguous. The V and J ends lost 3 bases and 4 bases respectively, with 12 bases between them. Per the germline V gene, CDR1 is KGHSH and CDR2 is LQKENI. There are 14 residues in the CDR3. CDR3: CASSPEVGSYGYTF. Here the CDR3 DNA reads TGTGCCAGCTCACCCGAGGTGGGTTCCTATGGCTACACCTTC. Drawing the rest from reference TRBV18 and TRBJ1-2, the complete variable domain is NAGVMQNPRHLVRRRGQEARLRCSPMKGHSHVYWYRQLPEEGLKFMVYLQKENIIDESGMPKERFSAEFPKEGPSILRIQQVVRGDSAAYFCASSPEVGSYGYTFGSGTRLTVV.

This CDR3 reads CATLTGRGAAYEQYF. DNA of the CDR3: TGTGCCACCCTGACAGGGCGGGGGGCCGCCTACGAGCAGTACTTC. The V and J genes are TRBV6-1 and TRBJ2-7; D is possibly TRBD2 (8 bases). This CDR3 comprises 15 residues. Trimming removed 10 bases at V and 2 bases at J, with 21 bases between. Germline assignment: CDR1 MNHNS and CDR2 SASEGT.

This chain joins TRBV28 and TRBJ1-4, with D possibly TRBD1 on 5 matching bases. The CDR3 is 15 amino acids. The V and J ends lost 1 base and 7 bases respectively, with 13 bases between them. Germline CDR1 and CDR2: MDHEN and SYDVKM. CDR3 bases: TGTGCCAGCAGTTTATCGGGGGTCGGGGGTGAAAAACTGTTTTTT. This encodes CASSLSGVGGEKLFF.

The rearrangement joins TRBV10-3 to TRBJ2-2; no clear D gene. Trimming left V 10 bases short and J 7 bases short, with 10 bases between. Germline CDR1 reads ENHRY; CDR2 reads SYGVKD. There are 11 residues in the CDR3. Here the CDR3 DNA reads TGTGCCACGAAAGAAGGCGGGGAGCTGTTTTTT. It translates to CATKEGGELFF.

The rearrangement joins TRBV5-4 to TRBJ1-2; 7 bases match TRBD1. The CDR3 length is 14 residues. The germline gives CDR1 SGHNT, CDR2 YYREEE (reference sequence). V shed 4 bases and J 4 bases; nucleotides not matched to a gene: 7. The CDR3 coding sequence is TGTGCCAGCAGCGCCTCGACAGGGATCTATGGCTACACCTTC. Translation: CASSASTGIYGYTF.

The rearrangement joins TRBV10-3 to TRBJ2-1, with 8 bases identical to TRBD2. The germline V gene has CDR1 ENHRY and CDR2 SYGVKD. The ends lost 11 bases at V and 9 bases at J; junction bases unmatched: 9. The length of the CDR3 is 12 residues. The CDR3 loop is CAHRGSGGEQFF. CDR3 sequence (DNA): TGTGCCCATAGGGGGAGCGGGGGTGAGCAGTTCTTC.

The CDR3 sequence: CASSRYLEGSGGMETQYF. The DNA for the CDR3 is TGCGCCAGCAGCCGGTACCTGGAGGGTAGCGGGGGAATGGAGACCCAGTACTTC. The V gene is TRBV4-3, the J gene TRBJ2-5; 9 positions match TRBD2. V was clipped by 4 bases and J by 5 bases; unmatched bases: 17. This CDR3 region has 18 residues. Germline lookup yields CDR1 LGHNA and CDR2 YSLEER.

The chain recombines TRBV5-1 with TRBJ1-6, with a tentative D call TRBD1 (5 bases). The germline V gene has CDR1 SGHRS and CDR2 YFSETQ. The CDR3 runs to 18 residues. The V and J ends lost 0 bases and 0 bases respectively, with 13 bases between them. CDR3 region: CASSLDPGDSSYNSPLHF. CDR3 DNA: TGCGCCAGCAGCTTGGATCCTGGTGACAGCTCCTATAATTCACCCCTCCACTTT.

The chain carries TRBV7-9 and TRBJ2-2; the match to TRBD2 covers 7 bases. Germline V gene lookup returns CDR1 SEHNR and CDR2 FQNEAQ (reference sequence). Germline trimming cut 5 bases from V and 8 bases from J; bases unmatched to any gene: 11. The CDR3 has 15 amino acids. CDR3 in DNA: TGTGCCAGCAGCCTCAGCGGGGAGGTCGGTGGGGAGCTGTTTTTT. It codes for CASSLSGEVGGELFF.

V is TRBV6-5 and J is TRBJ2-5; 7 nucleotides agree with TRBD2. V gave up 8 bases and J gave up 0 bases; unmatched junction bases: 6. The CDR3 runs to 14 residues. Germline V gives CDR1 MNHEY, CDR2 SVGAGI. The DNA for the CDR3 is TGTGCCAGCCGGGGCGGGGGTAACCAAGAGACCCAGTACTTC. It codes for CASRGGGNQETQYF.

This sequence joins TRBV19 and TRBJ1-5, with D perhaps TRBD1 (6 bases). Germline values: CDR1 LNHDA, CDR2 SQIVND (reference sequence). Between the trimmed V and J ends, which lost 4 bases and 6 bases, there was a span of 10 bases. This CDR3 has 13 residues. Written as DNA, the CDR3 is TGTGCCAGTAGTACGGAAGGGGGTCAGCCCCAGCATTTT. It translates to CASSTEGGQPQHF.

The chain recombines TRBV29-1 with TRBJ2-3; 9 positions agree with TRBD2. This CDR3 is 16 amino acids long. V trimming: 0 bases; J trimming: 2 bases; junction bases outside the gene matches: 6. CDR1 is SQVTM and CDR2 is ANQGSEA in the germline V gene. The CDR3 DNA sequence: TGCAGCGTTGAAGAACCCCTAGCGGGGAACACAGATACGCAGTATTTT. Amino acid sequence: CSVEEPLAGNTDTQYF.

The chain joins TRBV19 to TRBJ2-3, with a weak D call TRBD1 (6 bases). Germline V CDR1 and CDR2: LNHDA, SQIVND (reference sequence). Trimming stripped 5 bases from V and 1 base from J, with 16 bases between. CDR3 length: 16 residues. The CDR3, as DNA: TGTGCCAGTAGTTTTCTCAGGGGTGGGGGCACAGATACGCAGTATTTT. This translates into CASSFLRGGGTDTQYF. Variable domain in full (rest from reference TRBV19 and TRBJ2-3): DGGITQSPKYLFRKEGQNVTLSCEQNLNHDAMYWYRQDPGQGLRLIYYSQIVNDFQKGDIAEGYSVSREKKESFPLTVTSAQKNPTAFYLCASSFLRGGGTDTQYFGPGTRLTVL.

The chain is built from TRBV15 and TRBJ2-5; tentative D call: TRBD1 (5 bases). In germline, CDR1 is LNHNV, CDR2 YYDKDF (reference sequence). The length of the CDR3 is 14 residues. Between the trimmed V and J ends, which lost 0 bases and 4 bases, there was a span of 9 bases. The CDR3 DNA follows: TGTGCCACCAGCAGAGATGTAGGGGTAGAGACCCAGTACTTC. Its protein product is CATSRDVGVETQYF.

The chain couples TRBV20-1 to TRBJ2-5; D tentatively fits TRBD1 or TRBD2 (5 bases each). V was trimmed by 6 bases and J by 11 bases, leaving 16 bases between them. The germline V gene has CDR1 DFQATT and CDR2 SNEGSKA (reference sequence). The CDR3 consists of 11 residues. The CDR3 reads CSARVSREQYF. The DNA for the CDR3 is TGCAGTGCCAGGGTCTCGAGGGAGCAGTACTTC.

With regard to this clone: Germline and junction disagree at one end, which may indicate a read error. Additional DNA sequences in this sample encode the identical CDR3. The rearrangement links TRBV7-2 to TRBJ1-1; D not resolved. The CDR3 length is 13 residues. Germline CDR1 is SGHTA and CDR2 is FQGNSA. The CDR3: CASSPKGGTEAFF. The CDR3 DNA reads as TGCGCCAGCAGCCCTAAGGGTGGCACTGAAGCTTTCTTT. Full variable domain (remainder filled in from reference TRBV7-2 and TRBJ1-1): GAGVSQSPSNKVTEKGKDVELRCDPISGHTALYWYRQSLGQGLEFLIYFQGNSAPDKSGLPSDRFSAERTGGSVSTLTIQRTQQEDSAVYLCASSPKGGTEAFFGQGTRLTVV.

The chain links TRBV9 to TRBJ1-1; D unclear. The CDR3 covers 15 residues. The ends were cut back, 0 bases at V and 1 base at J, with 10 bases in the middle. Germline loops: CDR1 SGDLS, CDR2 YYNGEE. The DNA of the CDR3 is TGTGCCAGCAGCGTAGTACCGGAGGGGAACACTGAAGCTTTCTTT. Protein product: CASSVVPEGNTEAFF. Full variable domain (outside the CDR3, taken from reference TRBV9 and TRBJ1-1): DSGVTQTPKHLITATGQRVTLRCSPRSGDLSVYWYQQSLDQGLQFLIQYYNGEERAKGNILERFSAQQFPDLHSELNLSSLELGDSALYFCASSVVPEGNTEAFFGQGTRLTVV.

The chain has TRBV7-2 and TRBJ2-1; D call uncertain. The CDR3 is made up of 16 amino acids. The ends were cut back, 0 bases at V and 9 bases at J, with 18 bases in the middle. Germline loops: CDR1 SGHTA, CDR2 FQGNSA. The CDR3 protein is CASSLAHSSAPIEQFF. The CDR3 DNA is TGTGCCAGCAGCTTAGCGCACTCCTCCGCCCCCATTGAGCAGTTCTTC. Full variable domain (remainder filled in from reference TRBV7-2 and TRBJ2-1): GAGVSQSPSNKVTEKGKDVELRCDPISGHTALYWYRQSLGQGLEFLIYFQGNSAPDKSGLPSDRFSAERTGGSVSTLTIQRTQQEDSAVYLCASSLAHSSAPIEQFFGPGTRLTVL.

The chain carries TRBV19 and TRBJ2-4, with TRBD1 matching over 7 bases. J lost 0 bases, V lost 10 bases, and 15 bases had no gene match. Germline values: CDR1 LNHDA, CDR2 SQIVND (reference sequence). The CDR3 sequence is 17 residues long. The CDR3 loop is CATNHPRQGLAKNIQYF. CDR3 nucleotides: TGTGCCACCAACCATCCGCGACAGGGTCTAGCCAAAAACATTCAGTACTTC. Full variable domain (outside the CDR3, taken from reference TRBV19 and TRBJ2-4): DGGITQSPKYLFRKEGQNVTLSCEQNLNHDAMYWYRQDPGQGLRLIYYSQIVNDFQKGDIAEGYSVSREKKESFPLTVTSAQKNPTAFYLCATNHPRQGLAKNIQYFGAGTRLSVL.

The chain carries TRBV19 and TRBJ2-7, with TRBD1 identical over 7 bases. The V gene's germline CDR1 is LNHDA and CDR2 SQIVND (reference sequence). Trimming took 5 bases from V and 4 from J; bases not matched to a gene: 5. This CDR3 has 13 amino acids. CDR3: CASSPDRDYEQYF. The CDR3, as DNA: TGTGCCAGTAGTCCCGACAGGGATTACGAGCAGTACTTC. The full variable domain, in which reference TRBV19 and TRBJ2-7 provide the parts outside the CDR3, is DGGITQSPKYLFRKEGQNVTLSCEQNLNHDAMYWYRQDPGQGLRLIYYSQIVNDFQKGDIAEGYSVSREKKESFPLTVTSAQKNPTAFYLCASSPDRDYEQYFGPGTRLTVT.

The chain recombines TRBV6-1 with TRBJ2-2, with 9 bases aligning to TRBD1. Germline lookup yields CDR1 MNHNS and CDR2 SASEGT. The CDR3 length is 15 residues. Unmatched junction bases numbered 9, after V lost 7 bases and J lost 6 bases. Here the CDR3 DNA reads TGTGCCAGCATCCCCAGTACAGGGGGCCCCGGGGAGCTGTTTTTT. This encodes CASIPSTGGPGELFF.

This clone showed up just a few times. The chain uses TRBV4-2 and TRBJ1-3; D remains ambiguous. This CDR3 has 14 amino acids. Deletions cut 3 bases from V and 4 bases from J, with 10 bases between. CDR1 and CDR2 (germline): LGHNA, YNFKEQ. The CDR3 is CASSHPGKGNTIYF. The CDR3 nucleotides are TGTGCCAGCAGCCATCCGGGGAAAGGAAACACCATATATTTT.